This entry describes one T cell receptor beta chain. Its antigen is still unknown. These data originate in a study of T cells in Graves' hyperthyroidism and ophthalmopathy. General study points: The model identified upcoming ophthalmopathy a median roughly 6.5 months ahead of onset.

Authors of the study amplified TCR beta CDR3 regions from RNA transcripts. First-round RT-PCR targeting the TCR CDR3 was performed with the HTBI primer set. In TCRdb, the multiplex PCR reads were re-called with MiXCR into one record per CDR3 protein. The sample holds more than 500,000 distinct CDR3 sequences, approximately 48% seen once. CDR3 length: 13 amino acids. V was clipped by 2 bases and J by 7 bases, with 11 bases between them. Germline V gene data show CDR1 as LNHNV and CDR2 as YYDKDF (reference sequence). Investigators excluded patients with uncontrolled infection, other autoimmune disease, pregnancy or lactation.

Sequenced sample: peripheral blood or thyroid tissue (not recorded which). This sequence originates from an adult woman with Graves' disease, either hyperthyroidism or ophthalmopathy (not recorded which). The chain uses TRBV15 and TRBJ1-1; D not resolved. The CDR3 is CATSRQDLYEAFF. CDR3 nucleotide sequence: TGTGCCACCAGCAGACAGGATCTTTATGAAGCTTTCTTT.